A few counts support the clone carrying this TCR beta chain. The antigen remains unidentified. One end of the junction does not line up with germline, which may come from a read error. The data derive from a study of tumor and adjacent non-tumor tissue in lung cancer. At the level of the study: The patients, approximately nine men and five or six women, were roughly 31 to 85 with stage I to III disease.

TCRbeta libraries were built with three rounds of nested PCR, modified from ARM-PCR. Each CDR3 protein gets one entry after TCRdb re-called the multiplex PCR reads with MiXCR. Of 100,000 to 120,000 distinct CDR3 sequences detected, 84% appear once; the ten largest clones hold approximately 22%. Findings and caveats of the study: Higher tumor TCR diversity was associated with shorter survival.

This sample's RNA came from whole unsorted tissue. Newly diagnosed lung cancer patients had thoracic surgery in China, August–late 2014, without prior chemotherapy. The receptor comes from a man between 65 and 80 years old with non-small cell lung cancer. The sample consisted of lung tumor tissue.

CDR3 coding DNA: TGTGCCAGCACCAATATCGGGTCGCAGGCATTGGTCGATGAGCAGTTCTTT. Encoded protein: CASTNIGSQALVDEQFF. The rearrangement uses TRBV6-1 and TRBJ2-1, with D hard to call. This CDR3 is built from 17 residues. Germline loops: CDR1 MNHNS, CDR2 SASEGT.